The subject of this entry is one TCR beta chain. Its antigen is not known. The CDR3 consists of 15 residues. Trimming removed 3 bases from V and 7 bases from J, with 19 bases in between. This sample is drawn from a study of post-analysis software for immune sequencing data. Study-wide context: Disease courses included relapsing-remitting, secondary progressive and progressive-relapsing multiple sclerosis.

The study's findings and limits: Patients had higher frequencies than controls of roughly 5 TRBV segments, including TRBV5-6, TRBV5-1 and TRBV20-1. The normalized Chao1 diversity of multiple sclerosis patients was significantly lower than that of controls.

The library was made from cDNA and included unique molecular identifiers. Input of about 0.95 to 11 million T cells yielded about half a million cDNA molecules. A single record per CDR3 protein comes from TCRdb applying MiXCR to the PCR reads. The sample lists hundreds of thousands of distinct CDR3 sequences, less than 40% occurring once. V and J are TRBV12-3 or TRBV12-4 and TRBJ2-7; D gene uncertain. The receptor's source is a girl aged 5-17 years with multiple sclerosis. Sequenced material: blood. The CDR3 here is CASSFGDLPFVEQYF. CDR3 nucleotide sequence: TGTGCCAGCAGTTTTGGAGACTTACCGTTTGTGGAGCAGTACTTC.